These T cell receptor beta chains were read from a single sample in a study of radiotherapy plus CTLA-4 blockade in lung cancer. Profiling relied on immunoSEQ multiplex PCR, and the TCRdb table lists in-frame clones only, not all of them. The table shows about 35,000 clones, with 75% to 90% occurring only once. The sequencing here drew on peripheral blood, taken from a patient treated with radiotherapy plus ipilimumab. These receptors originate from a human donor with non-small cell lung cancer who had stable disease on radiotherapy plus ipilimumab. CDR3s include the opening cysteine and the closing phenylalanine or tryptophan. The D gene is left open where the match is weak. Size values are once, few and many counts, or a class for expanded clones, and some rows have none.

v_call: TRBV28
clone_size: NA
d_call: TRBD2
j_call: TRBJ2-2
cdr3_aa: CASRGGTRGRELFF
cdr3_nt: TGTGCCAGCAGGGGGGGGACGCGTGGCCGGGAGCTGTTTTTT

v_call: TRBV25-1
clone_size: NA
d_call: NA
j_call: TRBJ1-4
cdr3_aa: CASSDDKREVELFF
cdr3_nt: TGTGCCAGCAGTGACGATAAGCGAGAGGTGGAACTGTTTTTT

v_call: TRBV6-6
clone_size: NA
d_call: TRBD2
j_call: TRBJ2-7
cdr3_aa: CASSLAGGAEQYF
cdr3_nt: TGTGCCAGCAGTTTAGCGGGGGGGGCCGAGCAGTACTTC

v_call: TRBV5-4
clone_size: NA
d_call: TRBD2
j_call: TRBJ2-3
cdr3_aa: CASSLVAGVADTQYF
cdr3_nt: TGTGCCAGCAGCTTGGTCGCGGGAGTAGCAGATACGCAGTATTTT

v_call: TRBV18
clone_size: NA
d_call: NA
j_call: TRBJ1-5
cdr3_aa: CASSPNRGAEQPQHF
cdr3_nt: TGTGCCAGCTCACCGAATCGGGGTGCAGAACAGCCCCAGCATTTT

v_call: TRBV18
clone_size: NA
d_call: TRBD1
j_call: TRBJ2-7
cdr3_aa: CASSTTGPGEQYF
cdr3_nt: TGTGCCAGCTCAACGACAGGGCCGGGGGAGCAGTACTTC

v_call: TRBV5-4
clone_size: once
d_call: TRBD1
j_call: TRBJ2-3
cdr3_aa: CASRPRDRFTDTQYF
cdr3_nt: TGTGCCAGCCGACCGCGGGACAGGTTCACAGATACGCAGTATTTT

v_call: TRBV2
clone_size: NA
d_call: NA
j_call: TRBJ1-1
cdr3_aa: CASISGQLNTEAFF
cdr3_nt: TGTGCCAGCATCTCAGGACAGCTGAACACTGAAGCTTTCTTT

v_call: TRBV11-3
clone_size: NA
d_call: TRBD2
j_call: TRBJ2-1
cdr3_aa: CASSPGLAGTLCSYNEQFF
cdr3_nt: TGTGCCAGCAGCCCGGGACTAGCGGGAACACTGTGCTCCTACAATGAGCAGTTCTTC

v_call: TRBV2
clone_size: NA
d_call: NA
j_call: TRBJ1-5
cdr3_aa: CASSEGWTVPSNQPQHF
cdr3_nt: TGTGCCAGCAGTGAAGGGTGGACAGTGCCTAGCAATCAGCCCCAGCATTTT

v_call: TRBV27
clone_size: NA
d_call: NA
j_call: TRBJ1-1
cdr3_aa: CASSLNGLVRAEAFF
cdr3_nt: TGTGCCAGCAGTTTAAACGGCCTGGTGAGGGCTGAAGCTTTCTTT

v_call: TRBV10-3
clone_size: NA
d_call: NA
j_call: TRBJ2-1
cdr3_aa: CAIRTGTGYNEQFF
cdr3_nt: TGTGCCATCAGGACCGGGACTGGCTACAATGAGCAGTTCTTC

v_call: TRBV28
clone_size: once
d_call: NA
j_call: TRBJ2-7
cdr3_aa: CASSSGQNYEQYF
cdr3_nt: TGTGCCAGCAGTTCAGGACAGAACTACGAGCAGTACTTC

v_call: TRBV4-1
clone_size: few
d_call: NA
j_call: TRBJ2-6
cdr3_aa: CASSQDRGTGANVLTF
cdr3_nt: TGCGCCAGCAGCCAAGATCGAGGTACTGGGGCCAACGTCCTGACTTTC

v_call: TRBV6-6
clone_size: NA
d_call: TRBD1
j_call: TRBJ1-2
cdr3_aa: CASSSLTIQGARGYTF
cdr3_nt: TGTGCCAGCAGTTCTTTAACCATTCAGGGGGCTCGAGGCTACACCTTC

v_call: TRBV19
clone_size: NA
d_call: TRBD2
j_call: TRBJ2-7
cdr3_aa: CASSRGLAGPYEQYF
cdr3_nt: TGTGCCAGTAGTCGGGGACTAGCGGGACCCTACGAGCAGTACTTC

v_call: TRBV4-3
clone_size: NA
d_call: TRBD2
j_call: TRBJ2-5
cdr3_aa: CASSQDSGLAGPLGTQYF
cdr3_nt: TGCGCCAGCAGCCAAGATTCGGGACTAGCGGGACCACTCGGTACCCAGTACTTC

v_call: TRBV5-1
clone_size: few
d_call: TRBD2
j_call: TRBJ2-2
cdr3_aa: CASSLLAGGPAGELFF
cdr3_nt: TGCGCCAGCAGCTTGTTAGCGGGAGGGCCCGCCGGGGAGCTGTTTTTT

v_call: TRBV5-5
clone_size: NA
d_call: TRBD2
j_call: TRBJ2-5
cdr3_aa: CASSLQPGLAGRETQYF
cdr3_nt: TGTGCCAGCAGCTTGCAACCGGGACTAGCGGGAAGGGAGACCCAGTACTTC

v_call: TRBV30
clone_size: NA
d_call: NA
j_call: TRBJ2-7
cdr3_aa: CAWSRGTAPYEQYF
cdr3_nt: TGTGCCTGGAGTCGGGGGACAGCGCCCTACGAGCAGTACTTC

v_call: TRBV7-9
clone_size: NA
d_call: NA
j_call: TRBJ1-4
cdr3_aa: CASSKRQATNEKLFF
cdr3_nt: TGTGCCAGCAGCAAGAGACAGGCAACTAATGAAAAACTGTTTTTT

v_call: TRBV5-4
clone_size: NA
d_call: NA
j_call: TRBJ2-3
cdr3_aa: CASGDFTDTQYF
cdr3_nt: TGTGCCAGCGGAGATTTCACAGATACGCAGTATTTT

v_call: TRBV7-9
clone_size: NA
d_call: NA
j_call: TRBJ1-1
cdr3_aa: CASRHPAGESTEAFF
cdr3_nt: TGTGCCAGCAGGCACCCGGCGGGGGAGAGCACTGAAGCTTTCTTT

v_call: TRBV6-4
clone_size: NA
d_call: NA
j_call: TRBJ2-1
cdr3_aa: CASSDRDFGEQFF
cdr3_nt: TGTGCCAGCAGTGACAGGGACTTTGGTGAGCAGTTCTTC

v_call: TRBV27
clone_size: NA
d_call: NA
j_call: TRBJ2-3
cdr3_aa: CASSLRGGLPDTQYF
cdr3_nt: TGTGCCAGCAGTTTGCGGGGTGGACTCCCGGATACGCAGTATTTT

v_call: TRBV14
clone_size: NA
d_call: NA
j_call: TRBJ1-1
cdr3_aa: CASRTERAEAFF
cdr3_nt: TGTGCCAGCAGGACAGAAAGGGCTGAAGCTTTCTTT

v_call: TRBV28
clone_size: NA
d_call: TRBD1
j_call: TRBJ1-1
cdr3_aa: CASSLVGTGRLNTEAFF
cdr3_nt: TGTGCCAGCAGTTTAGTGGGGACAGGGCGATTGAACACTGAAGCTTTCTTT

v_call: TRBV28
clone_size: once
d_call: TRBD2
j_call: TRBJ2-7
cdr3_aa: CASSLYSGSHEQYF
cdr3_nt: TGTGCCAGCAGTTTATATAGCGGGAGCCACGAGCAGTACTTC

v_call: TRBV18
clone_size: NA
d_call: NA
j_call: TRBJ1-6
cdr3_aa: CASSLQGRLDSPLHF
cdr3_nt: TGTGCCAGCTCACTACAGGGTCGGCTGGATTCACCCCTCCACTTT

v_call: TRBV7-3
clone_size: NA
d_call: NA
j_call: TRBJ1-2
cdr3_aa: CASSSGGSYGYTF
cdr3_nt: TGTGCCAGCAGCTCCGGCGGTAGTTATGGCTACACCTTC

v_call: TRBV28
clone_size: NA
d_call: TRBD2
j_call: TRBJ2-7
cdr3_aa: CASSILSGSYEQYF
cdr3_nt: TGTGCCAGCAGTATTCTTAGCGGGAGCTACGAGCAGTACTTC

v_call: TRBV19
clone_size: NA
d_call: NA
j_call: TRBJ2-7
cdr3_aa: CASSTQGGPQYF
cdr3_nt: TGTGCCAGTAGTACTCAGGGCGGTCCCCAGTACTTC

v_call: TRBV7-2
clone_size: NA
d_call: TRBD2
j_call: TRBJ2-7
cdr3_aa: CASSLAASGTSISYEQYF
cdr3_nt: TGTGCCAGCAGCTTAGCGGCTAGCGGGACGAGCATTTCCTACGAGCAGTACTTC

v_call: TRBV5-1
clone_size: few
d_call: NA
j_call: TRBJ2-7
cdr3_aa: CASSLEAGGGYEQYF
cdr3_nt: TGCGCCAGCAGCTTGGAAGCAGGGGGAGGTTACGAGCAGTACTTC

v_call: TRBV4-2
clone_size: NA
d_call: NA
j_call: TRBJ2-7
cdr3_aa: CASSQEGGSATYEQYF
cdr3_nt: TGTGCCAGCAGCCAAGAGGGGGGTAGCGCAACCTACGAGCAGTACTTC

v_call: TRBV7-9
clone_size: NA
d_call: NA
j_call: TRBJ1-2
cdr3_aa: CASSLAGRGYGYTF
cdr3_nt: TGTGCCAGCAGCTTAGCAGGAAGGGGCTATGGCTACACCTTC

v_call: TRBV9
clone_size: NA
d_call: TRBD2
j_call: TRBJ2-7
cdr3_aa: CASSVGGRAGYEQYF
cdr3_nt: TGTGCCAGCAGCGTAGGAGGGAGGGCCGGCTACGAGCAGTACTTC

v_call: TRBV28
clone_size: NA
d_call: TRBD2
j_call: TRBJ2-3
cdr3_aa: CASSSLAGNLDTQYF
cdr3_nt: TGTGCCAGCAGTTCCCTAGCGGGAAACTTGGATACGCAGTATTTT

v_call: TRBV7-3
clone_size: NA
d_call: TRBD2
j_call: TRBJ2-5
cdr3_aa: CASSLSGRGEETQYF
cdr3_nt: TGTGCCAGCAGCTTAAGCGGGAGGGGTGAAGAGACCCAGTACTTC

v_call: TRBV4-1
clone_size: NA
d_call: NA
j_call: TRBJ2-3
cdr3_aa: CASSQVPKGSADTQYF
cdr3_nt: TGCGCCAGCAGCCAAGTCCCAAAAGGGAGCGCAGATACGCAGTATTTT

v_call: TRBV28
clone_size: NA
d_call: NA
j_call: TRBJ1-4
cdr3_aa: CASSFSGVKRPNEKLFF
cdr3_nt: TGTGCCAGCAGTTTTTCCGGGGTTAAGCGGCCAAATGAAAAACTGTTTTTT

v_call: TRBV5-1
clone_size: NA
d_call: TRBD1
j_call: TRBJ2-7
cdr3_aa: CASSLGGQLLYEQYF
cdr3_nt: TGCGCCAGCAGCTTGGGGGGACAGCTACTATACGAGCAGTACTTC

v_call: TRBV5-1
clone_size: few
d_call: TRBD1
j_call: TRBJ1-4
cdr3_aa: CASSGTGLEKLFF
cdr3_nt: TGCGCCAGCAGCGGGACAGGGCTTGAAAAACTGTTTTTT

v_call: TRBV15
clone_size: once
d_call: TRBD2
j_call: TRBJ2-1
cdr3_aa: CATSRQVSGRADNEQFF
cdr3_nt: TGTGCCACCAGCAGACAAGTTAGCGGGAGGGCCGACAATGAGCAGTTCTTC

v_call: TRBV27
clone_size: NA
d_call: TRBD2
j_call: TRBJ2-7
cdr3_aa: CATQRVAGAYEQYF
cdr3_nt: TGTGCCACCCAGCGGGTAGCGGGGGCCTACGAGCAGTACTTC

v_call: TRBV7-9
clone_size: NA
d_call: TRBD2
j_call: TRBJ2-1
cdr3_aa: CASSLAGGRVYNEQFF
cdr3_nt: TGTGCCAGCAGCTTAGCAGGCGGGAGGGTTTACAATGAGCAGTTCTTC

v_call: TRBV7-9
clone_size: NA
d_call: NA
j_call: TRBJ2-5
cdr3_aa: CASSLVGRGQETQYF
cdr3_nt: TGTGCCAGCAGCTTGGTGGGGAGAGGGCAAGAGACCCAGTACTTC

v_call: TRBV20-1
clone_size: few
d_call: NA
j_call: TRBJ1-1
cdr3_aa: CSASGYTEAFF
cdr3_nt: TGCAGTGCTAGCGGGTACACTGAAGCTTTCTTT

v_call: TRBV5-1
clone_size: NA
d_call: TRBD1
j_call: TRBJ2-7
cdr3_aa: CASSPGGGQDSYEQYF
cdr3_nt: TGCGCCAGCAGCCCCGGTGGGGGACAGGACTCCTACGAGCAGTACTTC

v_call: TRBV10-3
clone_size: NA
d_call: TRBD2
j_call: TRBJ2-7
cdr3_aa: CAISESLGREGEQYF
cdr3_nt: TGTGCCATCAGTGAGTCACTCGGGCGGGAGGGCGAGCAGTACTTC

v_call: TRBV13
clone_size: NA
d_call: TRBD2
j_call: TRBJ2-7
cdr3_aa: CASSPREKAHEQYF
cdr3_nt: TGTGCCAGCAGCCCGCGGGAGAAGGCCCACGAGCAGTACTTC

v_call: TRBV4-2
clone_size: NA
d_call: TRBD1
j_call: TRBJ1-2
cdr3_aa: CASSQGDRDSIYGYTF
cdr3_nt: TGTGCCAGCAGCCAGGGAGACAGGGACTCGATCTATGGCTACACCTTC